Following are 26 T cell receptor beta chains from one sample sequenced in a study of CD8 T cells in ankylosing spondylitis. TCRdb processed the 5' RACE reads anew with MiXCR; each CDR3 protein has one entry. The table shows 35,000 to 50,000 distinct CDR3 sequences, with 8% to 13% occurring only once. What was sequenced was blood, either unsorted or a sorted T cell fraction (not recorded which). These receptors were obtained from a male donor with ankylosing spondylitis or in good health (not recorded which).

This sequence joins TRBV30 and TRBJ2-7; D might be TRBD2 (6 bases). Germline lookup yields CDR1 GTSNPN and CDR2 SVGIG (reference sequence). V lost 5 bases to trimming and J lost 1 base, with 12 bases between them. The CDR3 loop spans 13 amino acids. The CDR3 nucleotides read TGTGCCTGGGGAGGGCTCTCGTCCTACGAGCAGTACTTC. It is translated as CAWGGLSSYEQYF.

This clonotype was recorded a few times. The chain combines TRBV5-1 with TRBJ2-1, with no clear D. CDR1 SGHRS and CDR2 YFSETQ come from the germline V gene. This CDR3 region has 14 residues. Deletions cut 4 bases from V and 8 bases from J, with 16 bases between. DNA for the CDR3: TGCGCCAGCAGCCTCGGCCCTGTCTGGGATGAGCAGTTCTTC. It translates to CASSLGPVWDEQFF.

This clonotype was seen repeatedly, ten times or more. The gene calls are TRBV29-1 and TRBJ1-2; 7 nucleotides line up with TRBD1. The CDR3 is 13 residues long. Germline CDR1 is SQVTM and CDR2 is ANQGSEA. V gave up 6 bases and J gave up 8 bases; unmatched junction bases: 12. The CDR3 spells CSVQTGLAWGYTF. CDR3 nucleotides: TGCAGCGTCCAGACAGGGTTAGCCTGGGGCTACACCTTC.

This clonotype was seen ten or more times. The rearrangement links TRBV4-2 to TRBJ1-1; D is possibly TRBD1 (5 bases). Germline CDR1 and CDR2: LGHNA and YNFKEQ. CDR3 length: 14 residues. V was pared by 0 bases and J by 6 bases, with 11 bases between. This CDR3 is CASSQDGGRPEAFF. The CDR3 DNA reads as TGTGCCAGCAGCCAAGATGGGGGTAGGCCTGAAGCTTTCTTT.

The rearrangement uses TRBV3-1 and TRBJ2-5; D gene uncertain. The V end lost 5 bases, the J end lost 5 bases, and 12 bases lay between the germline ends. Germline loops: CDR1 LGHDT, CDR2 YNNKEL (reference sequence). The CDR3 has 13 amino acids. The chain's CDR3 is CASSDGGLETQYF. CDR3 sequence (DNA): TGTGCCAGCAGCGACGGTGGATTGGAGACCCAGTACTTC.

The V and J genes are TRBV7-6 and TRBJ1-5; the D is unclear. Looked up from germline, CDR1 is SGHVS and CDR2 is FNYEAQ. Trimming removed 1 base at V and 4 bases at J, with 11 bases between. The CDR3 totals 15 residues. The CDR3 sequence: CASSLGAGYNQPQHF. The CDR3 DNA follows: TGTGCCAGCAGCTTAGGAGCGGGGTATAATCAGCCCCAGCATTTT.

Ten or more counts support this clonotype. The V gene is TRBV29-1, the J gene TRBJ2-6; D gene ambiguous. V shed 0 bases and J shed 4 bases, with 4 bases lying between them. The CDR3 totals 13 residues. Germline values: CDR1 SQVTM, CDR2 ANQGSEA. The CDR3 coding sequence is TGCAGCGTTGAAGATCGCGGGGCCAACGTCCTGACTTTC. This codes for CSVEDRGANVLTF.

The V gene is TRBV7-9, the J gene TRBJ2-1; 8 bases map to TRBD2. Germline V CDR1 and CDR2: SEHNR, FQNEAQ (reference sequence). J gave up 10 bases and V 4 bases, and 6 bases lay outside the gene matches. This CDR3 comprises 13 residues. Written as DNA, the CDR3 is TGTGCCAGCAGCTCGGGACTAGTTTGGGAGCAGTTCTTC. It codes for CASSSGLVWEQFF.

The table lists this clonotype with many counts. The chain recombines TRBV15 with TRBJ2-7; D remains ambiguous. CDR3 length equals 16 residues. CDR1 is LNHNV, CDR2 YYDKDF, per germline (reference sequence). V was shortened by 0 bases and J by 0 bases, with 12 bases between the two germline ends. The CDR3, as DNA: TGTGCCACCAGCAGAGAGGCGGCACTCAGCTCCTACGAGCAGTACTTC. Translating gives CATSREAALSSYEQYF.

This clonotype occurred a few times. The CDR3 loop is CSVEGDRGAYEQYF. The CDR3 nucleotides are TGCAGCGTTGAAGGGGACAGGGGGGCCTACGAGCAGTACTTC. The chain carries TRBV29-1 and TRBJ2-7; the match to TRBD1 covers 11 bases. After removal of 1 base from V and 2 bases from J, the junction contained 1 base not matched to a gene. The CDR3 sequence is 14 residues long. CDR1 is SQVTM, CDR2 ANQGSEA, per germline.

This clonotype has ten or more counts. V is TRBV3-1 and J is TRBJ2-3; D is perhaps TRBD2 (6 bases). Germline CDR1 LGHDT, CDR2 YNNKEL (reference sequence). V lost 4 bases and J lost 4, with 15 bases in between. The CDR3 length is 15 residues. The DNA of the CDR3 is TGTGCCAGCAGCCCCCCTGGAGGGCTCGCAGATACGCAGTATTTT. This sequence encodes CASSPPGGLADTQYF.

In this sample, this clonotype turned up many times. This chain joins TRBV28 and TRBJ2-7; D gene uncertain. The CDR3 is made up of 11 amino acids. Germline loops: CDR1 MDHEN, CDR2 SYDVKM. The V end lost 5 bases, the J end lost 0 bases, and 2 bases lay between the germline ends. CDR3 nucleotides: TGTGCCAGCAGTACCTCCTACGAGCAGTACTTC. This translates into CASSTSYEQYF.

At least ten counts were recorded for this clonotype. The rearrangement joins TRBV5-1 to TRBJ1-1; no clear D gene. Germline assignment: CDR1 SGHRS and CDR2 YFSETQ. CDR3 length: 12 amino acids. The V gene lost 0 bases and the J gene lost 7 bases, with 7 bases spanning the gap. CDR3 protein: CASSLGGYEAFF. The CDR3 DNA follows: TGCGCCAGCAGCTTGGGGGGATATGAAGCTTTCTTT.

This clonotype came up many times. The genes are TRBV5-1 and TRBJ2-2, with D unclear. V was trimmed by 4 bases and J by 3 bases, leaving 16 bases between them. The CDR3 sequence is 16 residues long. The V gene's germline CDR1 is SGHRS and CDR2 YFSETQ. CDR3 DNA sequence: TGCGCCAGCAGCCAAAATCCCACCGGAGACACCGGGGAGCTGTTTTTT. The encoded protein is CASSQNPTGDTGELFF.

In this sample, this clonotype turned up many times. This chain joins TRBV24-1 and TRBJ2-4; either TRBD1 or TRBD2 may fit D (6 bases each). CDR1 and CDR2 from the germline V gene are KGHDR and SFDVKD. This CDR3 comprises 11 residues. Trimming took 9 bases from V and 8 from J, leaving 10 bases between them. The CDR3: CATERGDIQYF. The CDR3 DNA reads TGTGCCACCGAAAGGGGGGACATTCAGTACTTC.

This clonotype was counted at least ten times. CDR3: CASSLEGGTLGYGYTF. CDR3 in DNA: TGCGCCAGCAGCTTGGAGGGGGGAACCCTTGGCTATGGCTACACCTTC. This chain links TRBV5-1 with TRBJ1-2; maybe TRBD1 (6 bases). The CDR3 is made up of 16 amino acids. Germline assignment: CDR1 SGHRS and CDR2 YFSETQ. Trimming removed 0 bases at V and 4 bases at J, with 16 bases between.

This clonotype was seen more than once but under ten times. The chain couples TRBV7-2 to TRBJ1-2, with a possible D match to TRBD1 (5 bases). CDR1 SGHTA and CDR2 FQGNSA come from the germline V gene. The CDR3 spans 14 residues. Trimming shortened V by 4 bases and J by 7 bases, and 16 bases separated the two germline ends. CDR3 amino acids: CASSSSWGGVGYTF. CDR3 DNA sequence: TGTGCCAGCAGCTCCTCATGGGGAGGGGTTGGCTACACCTTC.

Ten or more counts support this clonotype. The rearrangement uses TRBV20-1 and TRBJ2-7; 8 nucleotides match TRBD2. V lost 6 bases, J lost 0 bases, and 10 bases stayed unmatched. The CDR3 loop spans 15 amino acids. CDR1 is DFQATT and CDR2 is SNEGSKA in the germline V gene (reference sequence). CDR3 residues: CSARPRGGTSYEQYF. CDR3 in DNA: TGCAGTGCCCGGCCCCGGGGGGGGACCTCCTACGAGCAGTACTTC.

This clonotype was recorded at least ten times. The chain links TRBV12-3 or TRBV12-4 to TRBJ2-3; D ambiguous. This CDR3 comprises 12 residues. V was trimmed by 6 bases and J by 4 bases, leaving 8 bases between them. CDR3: CASRSGADTQYF. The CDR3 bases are TGTGCCAGCAGATCAGGTGCAGATACGCAGTATTTT.

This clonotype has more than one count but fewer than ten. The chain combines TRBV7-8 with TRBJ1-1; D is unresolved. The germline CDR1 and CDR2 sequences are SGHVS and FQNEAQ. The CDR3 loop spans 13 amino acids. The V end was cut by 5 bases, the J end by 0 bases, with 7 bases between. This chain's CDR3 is CASSPRMNTEAFF. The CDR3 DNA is TGTGCCAGCAGCCCCCGAATGAACACTGAAGCTTTCTTT.

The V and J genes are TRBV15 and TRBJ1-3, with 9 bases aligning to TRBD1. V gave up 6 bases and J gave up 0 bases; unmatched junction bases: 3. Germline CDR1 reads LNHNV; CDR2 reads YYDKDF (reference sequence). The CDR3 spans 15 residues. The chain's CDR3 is CATSDRGDSGNTIYF. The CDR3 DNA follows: TGTGCCACCAGTGACAGGGGGGACTCTGGAAACACCATATATTTT.

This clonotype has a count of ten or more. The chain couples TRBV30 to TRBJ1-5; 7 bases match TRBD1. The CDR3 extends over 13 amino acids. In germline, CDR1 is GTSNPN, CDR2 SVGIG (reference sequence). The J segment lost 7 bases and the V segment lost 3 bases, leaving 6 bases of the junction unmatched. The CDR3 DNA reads TGTGCCTGGAGAGAGGGGACAGAGCAGCCCCAGCATTTT. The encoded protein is CAWREGTEQPQHF. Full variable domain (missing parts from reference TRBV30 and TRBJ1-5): SQTIHQWPATLVQPVGSPLSLECTVEGTSNPNLYWYRQAAGRGLQLLFYSVGIGQISSEVPQNLSASRPQDRQFILSSKKLLLSDSGFYLCAWREGTEQPQHFGDGTRLSIL.

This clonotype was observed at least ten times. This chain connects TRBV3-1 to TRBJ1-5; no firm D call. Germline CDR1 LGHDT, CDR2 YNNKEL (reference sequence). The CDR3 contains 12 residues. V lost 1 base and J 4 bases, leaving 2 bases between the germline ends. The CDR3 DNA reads TGTGCCAGCAGCCAAGCGAATCAGCCCCAGCATTTT. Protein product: CASSQANQPQHF.

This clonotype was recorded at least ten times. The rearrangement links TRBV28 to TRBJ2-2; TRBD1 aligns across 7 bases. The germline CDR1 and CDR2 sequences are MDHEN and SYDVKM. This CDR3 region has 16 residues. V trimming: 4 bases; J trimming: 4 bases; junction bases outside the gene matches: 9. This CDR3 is CASSYTGQVITGELFF. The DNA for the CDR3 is TGTGCCAGCAGTTACACAGGACAGGTCATCACCGGGGAGCTGTTTTTT.

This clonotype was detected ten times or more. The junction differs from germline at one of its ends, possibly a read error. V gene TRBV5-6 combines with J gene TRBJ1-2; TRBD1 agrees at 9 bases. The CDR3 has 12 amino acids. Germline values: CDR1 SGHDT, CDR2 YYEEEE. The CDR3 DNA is TGTGCCAGCAGCCCTAGGGACAGGGACGGGATATTC. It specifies CASSPRDRDGIF. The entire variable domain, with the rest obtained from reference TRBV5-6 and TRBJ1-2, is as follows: DAGVTQSPTHLIKTRGQQVTLRCSPKSGHDTVSWYQQALGQGPQFIFQYYEEEERQRGNFPDRFSGHQFPNYSSELNVNALLLGDSALYLCASSPRDRDGIFGSGTRLTVV.

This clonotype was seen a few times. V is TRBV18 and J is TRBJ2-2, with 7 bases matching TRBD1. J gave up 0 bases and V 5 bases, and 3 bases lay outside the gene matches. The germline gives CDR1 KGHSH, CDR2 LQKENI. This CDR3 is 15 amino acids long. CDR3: CASSRDSANTGELFF. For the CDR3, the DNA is TGTGCCAGCTCAAGGGACAGCGCGAACACCGGGGAGCTGTTTTTT.